What follows are 20 T cell receptor beta chains derived from one specimen sequenced in a study of CD8+ T cells in alopecia areata. Described treatment: oral pan-JAK inhibitor, 5-10 mg twice daily. Once RNA had been extracted, it was reverse transcribed into cDNA to act as the sequencing template. Produced via immunoSEQ multiplex PCR; TCRdb's table is partial and in-frame only. The table records approximately 170,000 clones, 50% to 60% of them present only once. Source: CD4+ T cells sorted from blood, taken at week 4, from a patient treated with tofacitinib. The receptors here all came from a human donor with alopecia areata.

The rearrangement joins TRBV29-1 to TRBJ2-6; 9 bases are shared with TRBD1. With V trimmed by 5 bases and J by 1 base, 6 bases remained unmatched. The CDR3 contains 16 residues. Germline loops: CDR1 SQVTM, CDR2 ANQGSEA. The CDR3 sequence is CSVSQGARSGANVLTF. In nucleotides, the CDR3 is TGCAGCGTTTCACAGGGGGCGCGTTCTGGGGCCAACGTCCTGACTTTC.

This sequence joins TRBV29-1 and TRBJ1-1; 10 bases map to TRBD1. The J segment lost 2 bases and the V segment lost 6 bases, leaving 3 bases of the junction unmatched. CDR1 SQVTM and CDR2 ANQGSEA come from the germline V gene. The length of the CDR3 is 13 residues. The CDR3 loop reads CSVQTGGNTEAFF. The CDR3 coding sequence is TGCAGCGTCCAGACAGGGGGCAACACTGAAGCTTTCTTT.

V is TRBV18 and J is TRBJ1-1, with D unclear. V lost 3 bases to trimming and J lost 5 bases, with 7 bases between them. This CDR3 has 12 residues. The germline V gene encodes CDR1 KGHSH and CDR2 LQKENI. The CDR3 is CASSPVSTEAFF. The CDR3 nucleotides read TGTGCCAGCTCACCCGTCTCTACTGAAGCTTTCTTT.

CDR3 nucleotides: TGCAGTGGAGGGACAGATTACGAGCAGTACTTC. It is translated as CSGGTDYEQYF. V usage is TRBV20-1 and J usage is TRBJ2-7, with 7 bases that match TRBD1. V gave up 7 bases and J gave up 4 bases; unmatched junction bases: 4. This CDR3 contains 11 residues. Germline CDR1 DFQATT, CDR2 SNEGSKA (reference sequence).

In this sample, this clone turned up a few times. The chain couples TRBV6-1 to TRBJ1-2; D is ambiguous. The V gene lost 2 bases and the J gene lost 4 bases, with 14 bases spanning the gap. The CDR3 contains 15 residues. CDR1 and CDR2 from the germline V gene are MNHNS and SASEGT. The CDR3 region has the DNA TGTGCCAGCAGTGAATCGTTTTACACGATCTATGGCTACACCTTC. It is translated as CASSESFYTIYGYTF.

The chain employs TRBV23-1 and TRBJ2-3, with 8 bases that match TRBD1. TRBV23-1 belongs to the ORF category, with a function that is uncertain. With V trimmed by 3 bases and J by 5 bases, 10 bases remained unmatched. This CDR3 comprises 16 residues. CDR3 DNA: TGCGCCAGCAGTCAGTTCAGGGGGCGCGTAAGAGATACGCAGTATTTT. This sequence encodes CASSQFRGRVRDTQYF.

CDR3 residues: CASSRTGGTDTQYF. The CDR3 nucleotides are TGTGCCAGTAGTCGGACAGGGGGCACAGATACGCAGTATTTT. The rearrangement links TRBV19 to TRBJ2-3; 9 positions match TRBD1. The V gene's germline CDR1 is LNHDA and CDR2 SQIVND (reference sequence). Trimming took 5 bases from V and 1 from J; bases not matched to a gene: 1. The CDR3 extends over 14 amino acids.

This clone was detected only once. J is TRBJ1-5 and V is TRBV7-2; D is undetermined. The CDR3 is 13 amino acids. Germline CDR1 SGHTA, CDR2 FQGNSA. The ends were cut back, 4 bases at V and 5 bases at J, with 9 bases in the middle. The CDR3 here is CASSSTVDQPQHF. As DNA, the CDR3 is TGTGCCAGCAGCTCAACCGTGGATCAGCCCCAGCATTTT.

Here the CDR3 DNA reads TGTGCCAGCAGTCCTCCCCCGCGAGGCTACGAGCAGTACTTC. Protein sequence: CASSPPPRGYEQYF. The V and J genes are TRBV28 and TRBJ2-7; D unclear. The CDR3 length is 14 residues. V was shortened by 5 bases and J by 3 bases, with 14 bases between the two germline ends. Germline values: CDR1 MDHEN, CDR2 SYDVKM.

V usage is TRBV6-6 and J usage is TRBJ1-5; no firm D call. The CDR3 length is 14 residues. Trimming took 7 bases from V and 1 from J, leaving 11 bases between them. The germline V gene has CDR1 MNHNY and CDR2 SVGAGI (reference sequence). CDR3 nucleotide sequence: TGTGCCAGCAATGGTCGGGGAAGCAATCAGCCCCAGCATTTT. Translation: CASNGRGSNQPQHF.

This chain joins TRBV30 and TRBJ2-7; D gene unclear. Trimming took 2 bases from V and 0 from J, leaving 11 bases between them. This CDR3 has 14 residues. Per germline, CDR1 GTSNPN and CDR2 SVGIG (reference sequence). In nucleotides, the CDR3 is TGTGCCTGGAGTTTCACCAGATACTCCTACGAGCAGTACTTC. It is translated as CAWSFTRYSYEQYF. Combining the CDR3 with reference TRBV30 and TRBJ2-7 gives the whole variable domain SQTIHQWPATLVQPVGSPLSLECTVEGTSNPNLYWYRQAAGRGLQLLFYSVGIGQISSEVPQNLSASRPQDRQFILSSKKLLLSDSGFYLCAWSFTRYSYEQYFGPGTRLTVT.

V is TRBV2 and J is TRBJ2-5, with D unresolved. V was shortened by 6 bases and J by 8 bases, with 7 bases between the two germline ends. CDR1 is SNHLY, CDR2 FYNNEI, per germline. The CDR3 is 10 residues long. CDR3 protein: CASRGNTQYF. The CDR3 DNA sequence: TGTGCCAGCAGGGGTAACACCCAGTACTTC.

The sample holds a few counts of this clone. The rearrangement joins TRBV4-3 to TRBJ1-2; D call uncertain. This CDR3 comprises 13 residues. V was pared by 4 bases and J by 4 bases, with 10 bases between. Germline V gene sequence: CDR1 LGHNA, CDR2 YSLEER. This CDR3 is CASSPGSLYGYTF. CDR3 in DNA: TGCGCCAGCAGCCCCGGCTCCCTCTATGGCTACACCTTC.

This chain uses TRBV30 with TRBJ1-2; D is unresolved. CDR1 and CDR2 (germline): GTSNPN, SVGIG (reference sequence). The CDR3 runs to 13 residues. V gave up 7 bases and J gave up 7 bases, with 19 bases separating them. In nucleotides, the CDR3 is TGTGCCTATCGTAGGCCTGAGGTTGGTGGCTACACCTTC. This sequence encodes CAYRRPEVGGYTF.

V is TRBV29-1 and J is TRBJ2-7; D is undetermined. Germline loops: CDR1 SQVTM, CDR2 ANQGSEA. V was shortened by 7 bases and J by 0 bases, with 13 bases between the two germline ends. CDR3 length: 13 amino acids. In nucleotides, the CDR3 is TGCAGCGAGTATGAGACAATCTCCTACGAGCAGTACTTC. Translated: CSEYETISYEQYF.

This chain connects TRBV7-2 to TRBJ2-7, with D tentatively TRBD1 (6 bases). Trimming pared 5 bases from V and 4 bases from J, leaving 12 bases between. There are 13 residues in the CDR3. Germline V lookup: CDR1 SGHTA, CDR2 FQGNSA. The CDR3 DNA follows: TGTGCCAGCAGCCCTCGACAGGCTTACGAGCAGTACTTC. Translation: CASSPRQAYEQYF. The whole variable domain, filled in from reference TRBV7-2 and TRBJ2-7, reads GAGVSQSPSNKVTEKGKDVELRCDPISGHTALYWYRQSLGQGLEFLIYFQGNSAPDKSGLPSDRFSAERTGGSVSTLTIQRTQQEDSAVYLCASSPRQAYEQYFGPGTRLTVT.

The chain uses TRBV19 and TRBJ2-4; 10 bases are shared with TRBD1. V lost 5 bases and J lost 8; bases outside the gene matches: 12. This CDR3 spans 16 amino acids. The V gene's germline CDR1 is LNHDA and CDR2 SQIVND (reference sequence). CDR3 nucleotides: TGTGCCAGTAGTCCCCGAGTGGGACAGGGGTATGACATTCAGTACTTC. This sequence encodes CASSPRVGQGYDIQYF.

This clone appeared a few times. J is TRBJ2-7 and V is TRBV6-5; D unclear. In germline, CDR1 is MNHEY, CDR2 SVGAGI. The CDR3 runs to 12 residues. The ends were cut back, 4 bases at V and 6 bases at J, with 10 bases in the middle. In DNA form, the CDR3 reads TGTGCCAGCAGTTCCCCTCAACTCGAGCAGTACTTC. Translating it yields CASSSPQLEQYF.

The chain combines TRBV15 with TRBJ2-7; D is ambiguous. Germline V CDR1 and CDR2: LNHNV, YYDKDF (reference sequence). CDR3 size: 13 residues. The germline V and J ends were trimmed by 0 bases and 2 bases, with 5 bases remaining between them. As DNA, the CDR3 is TGTGCCACCAGCAGAGAGTATCCCTACGAGCAGTACTTC. It yields the protein CATSREYPYEQYF.

This CDR3 reads CSVPSGTGLLRGYTF. DNA of the CDR3: TGCAGCGTCCCCTCGGGGACAGGTCTTCTTCGTGGCTACACCTTC. The V gene is TRBV29-1, the J gene TRBJ1-2; 8 bases map to TRBD1. This CDR3 region has 15 residues. CDR1 is SQVTM and CDR2 is ANQGSEA in the germline V gene. J gave up 7 bases and V 6 bases, and 16 bases lay outside the gene matches.